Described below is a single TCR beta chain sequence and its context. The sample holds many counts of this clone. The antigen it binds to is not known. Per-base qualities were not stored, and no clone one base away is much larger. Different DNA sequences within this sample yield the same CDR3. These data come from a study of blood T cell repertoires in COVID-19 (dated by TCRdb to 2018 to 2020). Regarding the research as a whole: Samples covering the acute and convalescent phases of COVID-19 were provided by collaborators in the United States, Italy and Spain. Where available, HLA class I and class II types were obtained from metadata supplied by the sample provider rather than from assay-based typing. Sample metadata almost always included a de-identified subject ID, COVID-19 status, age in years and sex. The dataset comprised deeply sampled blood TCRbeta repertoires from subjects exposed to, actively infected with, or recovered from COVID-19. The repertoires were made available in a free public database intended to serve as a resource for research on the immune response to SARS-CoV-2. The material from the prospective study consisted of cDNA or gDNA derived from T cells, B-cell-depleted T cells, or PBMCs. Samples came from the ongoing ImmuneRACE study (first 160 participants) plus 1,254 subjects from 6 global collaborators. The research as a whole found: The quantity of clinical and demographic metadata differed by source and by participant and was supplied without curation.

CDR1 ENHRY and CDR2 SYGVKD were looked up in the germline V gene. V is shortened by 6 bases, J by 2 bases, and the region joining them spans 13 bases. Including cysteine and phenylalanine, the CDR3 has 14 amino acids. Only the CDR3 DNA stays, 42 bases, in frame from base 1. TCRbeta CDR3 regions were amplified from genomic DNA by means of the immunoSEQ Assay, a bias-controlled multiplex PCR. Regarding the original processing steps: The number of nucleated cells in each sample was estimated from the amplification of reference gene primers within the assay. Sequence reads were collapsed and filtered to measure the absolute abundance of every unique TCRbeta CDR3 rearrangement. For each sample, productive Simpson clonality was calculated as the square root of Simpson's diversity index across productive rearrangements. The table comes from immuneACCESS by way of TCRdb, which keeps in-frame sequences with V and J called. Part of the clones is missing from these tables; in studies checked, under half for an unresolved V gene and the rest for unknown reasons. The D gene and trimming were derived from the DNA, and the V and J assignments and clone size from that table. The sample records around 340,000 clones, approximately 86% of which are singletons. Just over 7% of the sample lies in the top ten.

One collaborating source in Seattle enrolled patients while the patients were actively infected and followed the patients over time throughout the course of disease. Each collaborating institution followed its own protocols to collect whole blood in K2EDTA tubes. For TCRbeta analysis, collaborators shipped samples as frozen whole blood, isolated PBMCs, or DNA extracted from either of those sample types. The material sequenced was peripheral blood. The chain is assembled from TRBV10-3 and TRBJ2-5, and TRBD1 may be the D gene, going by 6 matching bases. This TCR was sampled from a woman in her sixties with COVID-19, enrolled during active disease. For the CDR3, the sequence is CAISPDSPQETQYF. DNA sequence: TGTGCCATCAGCCCGGACAGCCCACAAGAGACCCAGTACTTC.